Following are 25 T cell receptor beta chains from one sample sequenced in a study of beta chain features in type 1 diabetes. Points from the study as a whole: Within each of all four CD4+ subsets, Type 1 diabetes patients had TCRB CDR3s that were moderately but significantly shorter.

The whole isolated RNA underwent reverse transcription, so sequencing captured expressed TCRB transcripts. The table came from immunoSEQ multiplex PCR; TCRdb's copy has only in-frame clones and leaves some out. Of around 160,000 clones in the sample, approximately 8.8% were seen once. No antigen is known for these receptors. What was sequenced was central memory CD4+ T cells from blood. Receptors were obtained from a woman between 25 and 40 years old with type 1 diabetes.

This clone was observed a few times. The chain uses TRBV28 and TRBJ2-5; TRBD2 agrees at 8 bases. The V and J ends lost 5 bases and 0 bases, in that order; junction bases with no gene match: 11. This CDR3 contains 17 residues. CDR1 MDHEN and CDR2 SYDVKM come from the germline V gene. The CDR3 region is CASSASGTRVNQETQYF. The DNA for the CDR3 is TGTGCCAGCAGTGCCTCCGGGACTAGAGTTAACCAAGAGACCCAGTACTTC.

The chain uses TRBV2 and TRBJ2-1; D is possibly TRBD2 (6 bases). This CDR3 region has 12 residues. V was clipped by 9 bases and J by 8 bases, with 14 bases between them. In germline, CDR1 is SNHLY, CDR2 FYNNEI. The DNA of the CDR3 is TGTGCCAGTGTTGGTGGCGGGGATGAGCAGTTCTTC. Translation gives CASVGGGDEQFF.

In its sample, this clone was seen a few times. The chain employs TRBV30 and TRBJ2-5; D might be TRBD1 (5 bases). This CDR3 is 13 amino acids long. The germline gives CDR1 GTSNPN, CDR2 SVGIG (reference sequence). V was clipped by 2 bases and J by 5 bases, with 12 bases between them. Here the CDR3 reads CAWSFRVRETQYF. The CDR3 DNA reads TGTGCCTGGAGTTTCAGGGTGAGGGAGACCCAGTACTTC.

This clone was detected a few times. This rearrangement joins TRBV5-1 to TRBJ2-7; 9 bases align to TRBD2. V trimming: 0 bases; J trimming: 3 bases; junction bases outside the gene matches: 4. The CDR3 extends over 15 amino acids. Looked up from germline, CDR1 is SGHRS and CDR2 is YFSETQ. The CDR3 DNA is TGCGCCAGCAGCTTGGGACTAGCGGATCTCTACGAGCAGTACTTC. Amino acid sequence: CASSLGLADLYEQYF.

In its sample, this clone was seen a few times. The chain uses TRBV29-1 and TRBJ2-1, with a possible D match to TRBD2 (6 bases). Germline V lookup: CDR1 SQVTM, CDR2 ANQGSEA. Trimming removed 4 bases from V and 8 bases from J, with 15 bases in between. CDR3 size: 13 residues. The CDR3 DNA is TGCAGCGTTGGGATGGGAAGGGAGGATGAGCAGTTCTTC. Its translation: CSVGMGREDEQFF.

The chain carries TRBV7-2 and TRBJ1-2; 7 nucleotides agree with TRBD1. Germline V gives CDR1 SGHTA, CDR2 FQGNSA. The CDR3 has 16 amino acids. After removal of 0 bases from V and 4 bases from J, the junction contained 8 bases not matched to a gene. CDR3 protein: CASSLAGHRGGYGYTF. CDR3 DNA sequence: TGTGCCAGCAGCTTAGCGGGTCACAGGGGTGGCTATGGCTACACCTTC.

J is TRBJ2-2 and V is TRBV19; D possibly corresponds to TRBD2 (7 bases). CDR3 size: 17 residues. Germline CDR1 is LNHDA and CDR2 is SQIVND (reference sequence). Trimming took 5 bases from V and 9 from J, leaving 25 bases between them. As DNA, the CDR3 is TGTGCCAGTAGTTATACCTTGGGACGCGGGGGCTCGAGGGAGCTGTTTTTT. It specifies CASSYTLGRGGSRELFF.

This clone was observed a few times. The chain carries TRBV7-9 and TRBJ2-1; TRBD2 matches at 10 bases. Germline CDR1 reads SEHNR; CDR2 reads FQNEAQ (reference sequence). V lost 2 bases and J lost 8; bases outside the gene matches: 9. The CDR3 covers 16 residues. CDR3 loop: CASSLSESGTSDEQFF. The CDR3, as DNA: TGTGCCAGCAGCTTATCCGAAAGCGGGACTAGCGATGAGCAGTTCTTC.

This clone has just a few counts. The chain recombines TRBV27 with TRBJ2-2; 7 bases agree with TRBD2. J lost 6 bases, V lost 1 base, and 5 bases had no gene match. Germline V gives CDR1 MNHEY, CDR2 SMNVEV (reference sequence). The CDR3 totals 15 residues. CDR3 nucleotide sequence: TGTGCCAGCAGTTTATTCCGGGGGGTAGCCGGGGAGCTGTTTTTT. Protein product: CASSLFRGVAGELFF.

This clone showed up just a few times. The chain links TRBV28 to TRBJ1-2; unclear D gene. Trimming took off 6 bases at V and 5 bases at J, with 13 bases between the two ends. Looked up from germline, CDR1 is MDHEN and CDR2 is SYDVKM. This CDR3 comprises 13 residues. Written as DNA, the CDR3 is TGTGCCAGCAGAGGAGCCTCCTATTATGGCTACACCTTC. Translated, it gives CASRGASYYGYTF.

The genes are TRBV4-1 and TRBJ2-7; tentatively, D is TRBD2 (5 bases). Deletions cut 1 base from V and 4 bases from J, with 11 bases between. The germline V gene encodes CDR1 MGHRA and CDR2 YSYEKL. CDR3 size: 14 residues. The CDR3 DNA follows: TGCGCCAGCAGCCAAGGGAGGCTGTTGTACGAGCAGTACTTC. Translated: CASSQGRLLYEQYF.

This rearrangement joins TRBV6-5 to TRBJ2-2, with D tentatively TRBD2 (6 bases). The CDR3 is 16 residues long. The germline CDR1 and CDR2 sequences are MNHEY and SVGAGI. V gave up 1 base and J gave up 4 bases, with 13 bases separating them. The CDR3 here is CASSYYPSAGTGELFF. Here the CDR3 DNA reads TGTGCCAGCAGTTACTATCCTAGCGCTGGCACCGGGGAGCTGTTTTTT.

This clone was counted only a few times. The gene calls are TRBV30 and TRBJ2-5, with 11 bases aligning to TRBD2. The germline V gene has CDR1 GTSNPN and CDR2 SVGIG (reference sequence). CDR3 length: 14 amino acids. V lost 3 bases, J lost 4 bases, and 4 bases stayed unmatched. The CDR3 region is CAWSTSGSGETQYF. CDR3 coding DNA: TGTGCCTGGAGCACTAGCGGGAGCGGAGAGACCCAGTACTTC.

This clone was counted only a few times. DNA for the CDR3: TGCAGCGTTACTCCGGGACTAGCGATTAATGAGCAGTTCTTC. Amino acids: CSVTPGLAINEQFF. This rearrangement joins TRBV29-1 to TRBJ2-1; 10 nucleotides match TRBD2. CDR3 length equals 14 residues. Trimming at V came to 5 bases and at J to 7 bases, leaving 8 bases not matched to a gene. Germline V gene sequence: CDR1 SQVTM, CDR2 ANQGSEA.

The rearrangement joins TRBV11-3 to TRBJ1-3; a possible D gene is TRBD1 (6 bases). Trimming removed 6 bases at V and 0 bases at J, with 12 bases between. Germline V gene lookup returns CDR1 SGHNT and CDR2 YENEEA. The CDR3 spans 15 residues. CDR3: CASSSGGDSGNTIYF. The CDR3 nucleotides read TGTGCCAGCAGTTCGGGGGGCGACTCTGGAAACACCATATATTTT.

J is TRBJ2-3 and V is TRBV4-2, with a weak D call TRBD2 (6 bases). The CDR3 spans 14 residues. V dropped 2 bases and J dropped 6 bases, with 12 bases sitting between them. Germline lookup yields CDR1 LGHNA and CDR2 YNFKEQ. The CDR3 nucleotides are TGTGCCAGCAGCCAATCTTTGGGAGGCGATACGCAGTATTTT. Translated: CASSQSLGGDTQYF.

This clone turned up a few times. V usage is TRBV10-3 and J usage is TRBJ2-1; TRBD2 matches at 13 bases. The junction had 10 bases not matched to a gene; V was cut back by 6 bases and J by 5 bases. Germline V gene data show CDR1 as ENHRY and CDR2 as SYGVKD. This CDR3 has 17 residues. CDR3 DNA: TGTGCCATCAGAGGGACTAGCGGGATGGGGGTGCACAATGAGCAGTTCTTC. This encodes CAIRGTSGMGVHNEQFF.

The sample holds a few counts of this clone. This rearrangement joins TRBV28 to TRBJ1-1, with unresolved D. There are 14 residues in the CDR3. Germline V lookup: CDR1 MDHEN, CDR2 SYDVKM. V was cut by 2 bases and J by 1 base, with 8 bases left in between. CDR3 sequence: CASSLITANTEAFF. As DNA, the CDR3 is TGTGCCAGCAGTTTAATTACAGCGAACACTGAAGCTTTCTTT.

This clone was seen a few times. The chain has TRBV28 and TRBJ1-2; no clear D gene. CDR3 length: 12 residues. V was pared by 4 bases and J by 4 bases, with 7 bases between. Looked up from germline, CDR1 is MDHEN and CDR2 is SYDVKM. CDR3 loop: CASSSEAYGYTF. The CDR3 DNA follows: TGTGCCAGCAGTTCGGAGGCCTATGGCTACACCTTC.

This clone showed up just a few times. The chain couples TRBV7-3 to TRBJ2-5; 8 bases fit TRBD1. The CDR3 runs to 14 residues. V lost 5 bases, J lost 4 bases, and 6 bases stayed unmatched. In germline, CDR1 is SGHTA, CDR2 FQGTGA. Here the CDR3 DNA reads TGTGCCAGCAGCCTGACAGGGGTCGGAGAGACCCAGTACTTC. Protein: CASSLTGVGETQYF.

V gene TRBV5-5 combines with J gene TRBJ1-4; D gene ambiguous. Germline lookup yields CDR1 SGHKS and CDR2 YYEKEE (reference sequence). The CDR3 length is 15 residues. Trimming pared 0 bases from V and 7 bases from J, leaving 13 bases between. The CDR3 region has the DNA TGTGCCAGCAGCTTGGGGCCAACGGGGAGTGAAAAACTGTTTTTT. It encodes CASSLGPTGSEKLFF.

The CDR3 loop is CASSESSGRATGANVLTF. The CDR3, as DNA: TGTGCCAGCAGTGAGTCTAGCGGGAGGGCCACTGGGGCCAACGTCCTGACTTTC. This chain joins TRBV6-4 and TRBJ2-6; 12 positions agree with TRBD2. The CDR3 sequence is 18 residues long. Trimming took 3 bases from V and 2 from J; bases not matched to a gene: 5. From germline, CDR1 is MRHNA and CDR2 SNTAGT.

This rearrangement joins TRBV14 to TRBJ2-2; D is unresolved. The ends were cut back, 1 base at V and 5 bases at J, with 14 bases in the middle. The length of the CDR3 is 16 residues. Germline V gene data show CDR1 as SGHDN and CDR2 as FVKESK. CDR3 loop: CASSQAALLWTGELFF. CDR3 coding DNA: TGTGCCAGCAGCCAAGCCGCCCTTCTATGGACCGGGGAGCTGTTTTTT.

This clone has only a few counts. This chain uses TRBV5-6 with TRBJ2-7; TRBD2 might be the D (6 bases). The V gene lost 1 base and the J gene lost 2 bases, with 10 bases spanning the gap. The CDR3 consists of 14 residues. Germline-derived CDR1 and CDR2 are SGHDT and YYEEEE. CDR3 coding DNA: TGTGCCAGCAGCTTGAGCGGGTTCACCTACGAGCAGTACTTC. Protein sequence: CASSLSGFTYEQYF.

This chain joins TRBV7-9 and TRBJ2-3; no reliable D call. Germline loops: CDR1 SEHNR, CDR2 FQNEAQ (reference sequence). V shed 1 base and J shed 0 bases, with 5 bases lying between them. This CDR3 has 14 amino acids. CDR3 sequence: CASSLGVSTDTQYF. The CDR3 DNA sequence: TGTGCCAGCAGCTTAGGCGTGAGCACAGATACGCAGTATTTT.